The entry below describes one T cell receptor (beta chain). Antigen specificity is unknown. This table comes from immunoSEQ multiplex PCR, and its TCRdb copy is limited to in-frame clones, with some not included. The sample lists tens of thousands of clones, more than 90% seen once, with more than 4% in the top ten. These data are taken from a study of T cell responses to AZD1222 COVID-19 vaccine. Study-level results: Just a handful of people given AZD1222 tested seropositive at baseline.

Material: peripheral blood, obtained on day 0 of AZD1222 vaccination. This clonotype was obtained from an adult in good health.

The CDR3 here is CATGQETSGANVLTF. CDR3 bases: TGTGCCACCGGGCAGGAGACCTCTGGGGCCAACGTCCTGACTTTC. This chain joins TRBV24-1 and TRBJ2-6; D not certain. Trimming left V 9 bases short and J 0 bases short, with 11 bases between. The V gene's germline CDR1 is KGHDR and CDR2 SFDVKD. The CDR3 has 15 residues.